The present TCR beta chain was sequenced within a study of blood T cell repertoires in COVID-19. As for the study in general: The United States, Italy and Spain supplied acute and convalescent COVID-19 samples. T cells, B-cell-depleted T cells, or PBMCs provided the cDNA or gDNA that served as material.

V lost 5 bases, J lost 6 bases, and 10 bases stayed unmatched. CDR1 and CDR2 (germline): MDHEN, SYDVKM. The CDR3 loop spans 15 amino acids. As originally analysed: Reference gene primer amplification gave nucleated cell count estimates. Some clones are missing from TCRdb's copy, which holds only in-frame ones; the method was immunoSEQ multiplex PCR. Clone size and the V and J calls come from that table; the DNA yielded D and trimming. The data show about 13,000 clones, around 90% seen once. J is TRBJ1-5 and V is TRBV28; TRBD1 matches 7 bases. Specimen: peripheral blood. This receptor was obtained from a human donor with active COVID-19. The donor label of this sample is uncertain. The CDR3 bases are TGTGCCAGCAGTCCCTCGACAGGGCGCCGTCAGCCCCAGCATTTT. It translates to CASSPSTGRRQPQHF.